These 7 T cell receptor beta chains were all obtained from the same sample, sequenced in a study of CD8+CD57+ T cells in acquired aplastic anemia. TCR beta VDJ and CDR3 profiles were obtained from a genomic DNA template. Via MiXCR, TCRdb re-called the reads, giving one row per CDR3 protein. The table lists 150,000 to 200,000 distinct CDR3 sequences, 64% of them singletons. The sample consisted of sorted CD4+, CD8+, or CD8+CD57+ T cells (not recorded which) from PBMCs. The receptors stem from a human donor with severe aplastic anemia or a healthy control (not recorded which).

In regard to this clonotype: One end of the junction does not line up with germline, which may come from a read error. The gene calls are TRBV15 and TRBJ2-5; TRBD2 aligns across 7 bases. The CDR3 loop spans 16 amino acids. CDR1 is LNHNV and CDR2 is YYDKDF in the germline V gene (reference sequence). The CDR3 loop reads CATSRDYGGIQGTQYF. The DNA for the CDR3 is TGTGCCACCAGCAGAGATTACGGGGGGATCCAAGGGACCCAGTACTTC.

This clonotype was seen a few times. The chain carries TRBV6-5 and TRBJ2-7, with TRBD2 matching 9 bases. Germline V gene sequence: CDR1 MNHEY, CDR2 SVGAGI. With 6 bases clipped from V and 6 bases from J, the junction kept 6 bases outside the gene matches. This CDR3 is built from 13 residues. The CDR3 nucleotides are TGTGCCAGCAGATCCAGCGGGAGGCTCGAGCAGTACTTC. It is translated as CASRSSGRLEQYF.

This clonotype was picked up a small number of times. The chain combines TRBV15 with TRBJ2-7; 10 bases are shared with TRBD1. Germline trimming cut 6 bases from V and 7 bases from J; bases unmatched to any gene: 9. This CDR3 is 14 amino acids long. CDR1 and CDR2 from the germline V gene are LNHNV and YYDKDF (reference sequence). In DNA form, the CDR3 reads TGTGCCACCAGTTGGGACAGGGGAATGGGGGAGCAGTACTTC. Its translation is CATSWDRGMGEQYF.

This clonotype was observed once. The chain is built from TRBV12-3 or TRBV12-4 and TRBJ1-5, with D unresolved. Between the trimmed V and J ends, which lost 4 bases and 1 base, there was a span of 14 bases. The CDR3 is 16 residues long. The CDR3, as DNA: TGTGCCAGCAGTTCGTCGAGCGGGGTGAGCAATCAGCCCCAGCATTTT. As protein: CASSSSSGVSNQPQHF.

The rearrangement links TRBV7-6 to TRBJ1-1, with D maybe TRBD1 (5 bases). Trimming removed 4 bases at V and 11 bases at J, with 17 bases between. Germline V gene sequence: CDR1 SGHVS, CDR2 FNYEAQ. The CDR3 is 13 amino acids. CDR3 protein: CASSSWGGTQAFF. The CDR3 coding sequence is TGTGCCAGCAGCTCTTGGGGGGGGACTCAGGCTTTCTTT. Drawing the rest from reference TRBV7-6 and TRBJ1-1, the complete variable domain is GAGVSQSPRYKVTKRGQDVALRCDPISGHVSLYWYRQALGQGPEFLTYFNYEAQQDKSGLPNDRFSAERPEGSISTLTIQRTEQRDSAMYRCASSSWGGTQAFFGQGTRLTVV.

This clonotype was seen repeatedly, ten times or more. The chain joins TRBV11-2 to TRBJ2-1, with TRBD2 identical over 10 bases. The germline V gene has CDR1 SGHAT and CDR2 FQNNGV. J gave up 9 bases and V 3 bases, and 8 bases lay outside the gene matches. This CDR3 contains 15 residues. CDR3 residues: CASSFGGLAEVEQFF. DNA of the CDR3: TGTGCCAGCAGCTTCGGAGGACTAGCGGAGGTTGAGCAGTTCTTC.

The chain is built from TRBV20-1 and TRBJ1-2; TRBD1 agrees at 10 bases. V gave up 6 bases and J gave up 6 bases; unmatched junction bases: 1. Germline V gene data show CDR1 as DFQATT and CDR2 as SNEGSKA (reference sequence). The CDR3 covers 11 residues. The CDR3 protein is CSAGTGDGYTF. Here the CDR3 DNA reads TGCAGTGCCGGGACAGGGGATGGCTACACCTTC.